This record concerns one T cell receptor beta chain sequence. Trimming removed 1 base from V and 8 bases from J, with 3 bases in between. The CDR3 sequence is 11 residues long. The germline gives CDR1 SGHVS, CDR2 FQNEAQ. This table comes from immunoSEQ multiplex PCR, and its TCRdb copy is limited to in-frame clones, with some not included. This table holds 20,000 or so clones, more than 75% found once. This record belongs to a study of untreated major depressive disorder. J is TRBJ2-1 and V is TRBV7-8, with D uncertain. The sequenced sample consisted of CD4+ T cells from PBMCs. The TCR originated in a woman aged 25 to 45 in good health. Written as DNA, the CDR3 is TGTGCCAGCAGCTTAGAGGATGAGCAGTTCTTC. This codes for CASSLEDEQFF.